One sample yielded the 22 T cell receptor beta chains listed below, sequenced in a study of T cells in Graves' hyperthyroidism and ophthalmopathy. Amplified TCR beta CDR3 regions came from RNA transcripts. Using the HTBI primer set, a first-round RT-PCR was run on the TCR CDR3. TCRdb re-derived calls from the multiplex PCR reads in MiXCR, one entry per CDR3 protein. This table has around 700,000 distinct CDR3 sequences, roughly a sixth appearing once. Material for sequencing was blood. The receptors stem from a woman aged 45 to 65 with Graves' hyperthyroidism that later progressed to Graves' ophthalmopathy.

The chain uses TRBV5-5 and TRBJ1-2; D is ambiguous. This CDR3 spans 13 amino acids. V was trimmed by 1 base and J by 5 bases, leaving 9 bases between them. Germline CDR1 SGHKS, CDR2 YYEKEE (reference sequence). As DNA, the CDR3 is TGTGCCAGCAGCTTGATTGAGGAGTATGGCTACACCTTC. This sequence encodes CASSLIEEYGYTF.

The CDR3 is CASSLFDSGALAKNIQYF. The CDR3 nucleotides read TGTGCCAGCAGCTTATTCGATAGCGGGGCACTAGCCAAAAACATTCAGTACTTC. The V gene is TRBV7-9, the J gene TRBJ2-4; 8 bases agree with TRBD2. The J segment lost 0 bases and the V segment lost 2 bases, leaving 9 bases of the junction unmatched. CDR3 length: 18 residues. CDR1 and CDR2 from the germline V gene are SEHNR and FQNEAQ (reference sequence).

This clonotype was picked up a small number of times. The chain links TRBV6-6 to TRBJ2-1; 7 bases align to TRBD2. The CDR3 consists of 14 residues. Trimming at V came to 0 bases and at J to 8 bases, leaving 4 bases not matched to a gene. Germline CDR1 and CDR2: MNHNY and SVGAGI (reference sequence). The CDR3 sequence is CASSYSTSVDEQFF. In nucleotides, the CDR3 is TGTGCCAGCAGTTACTCTACTAGCGTAGATGAGCAGTTCTTC.

This clonotype was counted at least ten times. The J gene is TRBJ1-1, the V gene TRBV20-1; maybe TRBD1 (5 bases). The CDR3 totals 14 residues. Trimming left V 0 bases short and J 7 bases short, with 15 bases between. Germline V CDR1 and CDR2: DFQATT, SNEGSKA (reference sequence). The CDR3 nucleotides are TGCAGTGCTAGAGATAATTGGCAGGGAGGTGAAGCTTTCTTT. Its translation: CSARDNWQGGEAFF.

This clonotype was observed a few times. The rearrangement uses TRBV6-1 and TRBJ1-2; 12 bases fit TRBD1. With 6 bases clipped from V and 3 bases from J, the junction kept 5 bases outside the gene matches. The CDR3 consists of 15 residues. Per the germline V gene, CDR1 is MNHNS and CDR2 is SASEGT. The CDR3, as DNA: TGTGCCAGCAGCCCCGGGACAGGGGGCGACTATGGCTACACCTTC. It translates to CASSPGTGGDYGYTF.

J is TRBJ1-4 and V is TRBV27; 10 bases agree with TRBD1. The CDR3 runs 13 residues. Germline CDR1 is MNHEY and CDR2 is SMNVEV (reference sequence). J gave up 7 bases and V 7 bases, and 3 bases lay outside the gene matches. CDR3 residues: CASKDRGAEKLFF. The CDR3 bases are TGTGCCAGCAAGGACAGGGGGGCTGAAAAACTGTTTTTT.

This clonotype was seen ten or more times. V gene TRBV29-1 combines with J gene TRBJ2-4; D tentatively reads TRBD1 or TRBD2 (5 bases each). The CDR3 length is 13 residues. Germline V gene lookup returns CDR1 SQVTM and CDR2 ANQGSEA. The V end was cut by 2 bases, the J end by 7 bases, with 12 bases between. CDR3 nucleotides: TGCAGCGTTGAACCGGAGGCAGGGAACATTCAGTACTTC. Its translation is CSVEPEAGNIQYF.

This chain connects TRBV19 to TRBJ1-5; D possibly corresponds to TRBD1 (5 bases). From germline, CDR1 is LNHDA and CDR2 SQIVND (reference sequence). This CDR3 region has 17 residues. V shed 0 bases and J shed 12 bases, with 24 bases lying between them. The CDR3 is CASSIDRDRDGQMVQHF. CDR3 DNA sequence: TGTGCCAGTAGTATAGATCGCGACCGGGACGGACAAATGGTCCAGCATTTT.

This clonotype was detected only a few times. V usage is TRBV19 and J usage is TRBJ2-1, with 8 bases aligning to TRBD1. This CDR3 has 17 amino acids. Germline CDR1 LNHDA, CDR2 SQIVND (reference sequence). V was pared by 4 bases and J by 0 bases, with 8 bases of the junction left unmatched. CDR3 amino acids: CASSTHRQGHSYNEQFF. CDR3 bases: TGTGCCAGTAGTACCCACAGACAGGGGCACTCCTACAATGAGCAGTTCTTC.

This clonotype has only a few counts. V is TRBV7-2 and J is TRBJ2-2, with TRBD2 identical over 15 bases. CDR1 SGHTA and CDR2 FQGNSA come from the germline V gene. V lost 4 bases to trimming and J lost 4 bases; unmatched junction nucleotides: 1. The CDR3 contains 16 residues. CDR3 in DNA: TGTGCCAGCAGCTGGGGACTAGCGGGGGGCACCGGGGAGCTGTTTTTT. Translated: CASSWGLAGGTGELFF.

This clonotype occurred once. The chain uses TRBV7-9 and TRBJ1-1, with D hard to call. The CDR3 sequence is 14 residues long. The germline V gene has CDR1 SEHNR and CDR2 FQNEAQ (reference sequence). Deletions cut 7 bases from V and 1 base from J, with 13 bases between. The CDR3 DNA reads as TGTGCCAGCACCTCGGCCCAAGGGAACACTGAAGCTTTCTTT. Protein product: CASTSAQGNTEAFF.

This clonotype has a handful of counts. The gene calls are TRBV19 and TRBJ2-2, with D unresolved. The CDR3 contains 15 residues. Trimming stripped 3 bases from V and 1 base from J, with 9 bases between. The germline gives CDR1 LNHDA, CDR2 SQIVND (reference sequence). CDR3 nucleotide sequence: TGTGCCAGTAGTATTCAAGCGAGGAACACCGGGGAGCTGTTTTTT. The encoded protein is CASSIQARNTGELFF. Combining the CDR3 with reference TRBV19 and TRBJ2-2 gives the whole variable domain DGGITQSPKYLFRKEGQNVTLSCEQNLNHDAMYWYRQDPGQGLRLIYYSQIVNDFQKGDIAEGYSVSREKKESFPLTVTSAQKNPTAFYLCASSIQARNTGELFFGEGSRLTVL.

The rearrangement joins TRBV5-1 to TRBJ1-1; D uncertain. Trimming pared 2 bases from V and 1 base from J, leaving 9 bases between. This CDR3 has 14 residues. From germline, CDR1 is SGHRS and CDR2 YFSETQ. Here the CDR3 DNA reads TGCGCCAGCAGCTTTTCGCTACAGAACACTGAAGCTTTCTTT. This codes for CASSFSLQNTEAFF.

The chain has TRBV7-3 and TRBJ2-2, with D tentatively TRBD2 (6 bases). CDR3 length equals 16 residues. Looked up from germline, CDR1 is SGHTA and CDR2 is FQGTGA. Between the trimmed V and J ends, which lost 4 bases and 2 bases, there was a span of 14 bases. CDR3 coding DNA: TGTGCCAGCAGCTCAACGGCGGGACCAAACACCGGGGAGCTGTTTTTT. Translating it yields CASSSTAGPNTGELFF.

The gene calls are TRBV19 and TRBJ2-2, with D perhaps matching TRBD1 (5 bases). Trimming took 3 bases from V and 8 from J, leaving 13 bases between them. The length of the CDR3 is 14 residues. Germline V gene lookup returns CDR1 LNHDA and CDR2 SQIVND (reference sequence). CDR3 residues: CASSIGRVGGELFF. CDR3 DNA sequence: TGTGCCAGTAGTATCGGCAGGGTAGGGGGGGAGCTGTTTTTT. The full variable domain, in which reference TRBV19 and TRBJ2-2 provide the parts outside the CDR3, is DGGITQSPKYLFRKEGQNVTLSCEQNLNHDAMYWYRQDPGQGLRLIYYSQIVNDFQKGDIAEGYSVSREKKESFPLTVTSAQKNPTAFYLCASSIGRVGGELFFGEGSRLTVL.

V usage is TRBV5-8 and J usage is TRBJ2-7, with a possible D match to TRBD2 (6 bases). In germline, CDR1 is SGHTS, CDR2 YDEGEE. The CDR3 runs 16 residues. The V end lost 3 bases, the J end lost 0 bases, and 16 bases lay between the germline ends. The CDR3 protein is CASSWGRRGSSYEQYF. The CDR3 DNA sequence: TGTGCCAGCAGCTGGGGACGGAGGGGAAGCTCCTACGAGCAGTACTTC.

V gene TRBV27 combines with J gene TRBJ2-7, with TRBD2 as a possible D gene (5 bases). CDR1 and CDR2 (germline): MNHEY, SMNVEV (reference sequence). CDR3 length: 13 amino acids. V was cut by 3 bases and J by 4 bases, with 10 bases left in between. The CDR3 region has the DNA TGTGCCAGCAGTTTTTCTGCGGGTTACGAGCAGTACTTC. Protein product: CASSFSAGYEQYF.

The rearrangement links TRBV11-3 to TRBJ1-2; 8 bases are shared with TRBD1. The V gene's germline CDR1 is SGHNT and CDR2 YENEEA. The length of the CDR3 is 17 residues. The V and J ends lost 5 bases and 2 bases, in that order; junction bases with no gene match: 13. Here the CDR3 reads CASSPRTGSSTNYGYTF. The DNA for the CDR3 is TGTGCCAGCAGCCCAAGGACAGGGAGCTCTACGAACTATGGCTACACCTTC.

The table lists this clonotype with a few counts. The V call is TRBV12-3 or TRBV12-4, the J call TRBJ1-1, with a possible D match to TRBD1 (5 bases). The V gene lost 6 bases and the J gene lost 5 bases, with 16 bases spanning the gap. CDR3 size: 14 residues. CDR3 DNA: TGTGCCAGCAGGGGAATCAGGGTAGATACTGAAGCTTTCTTT. It codes for CASRGIRVDTEAFF.

The V gene is TRBV20-1, the J gene TRBJ2-2; unclear D gene. CDR1 DFQATT and CDR2 SNEGSKA come from the germline V gene (reference sequence). This CDR3 region has 17 residues. Trimming removed 6 bases from V and 4 bases from J, with 24 bases in between. The CDR3 protein is CSALNFPIAGFTGELFF. DNA for the CDR3: TGCAGTGCACTCAACTTCCCCATAGCAGGATTCACCGGGGAGCTGTTTTTT.

This clonotype came up a few times. A read error may be the cause here, since a much bigger clone is one base away. The CDR3 does not end in the conserved phenylalanine or tryptophan, so this is likely a read error. The V gene is TRBV12-3 or TRBV12-4, the J gene TRBJ2-5, with TRBD2 matching over 8 bases. Unmatched junction bases numbered 2, after V lost 3 bases and J lost 5 bases. The CDR3 sequence is 13 residues long. The CDR3 region is CASSFSSGETQYL. In DNA, the CDR3 is TGTGCCAGCAGTTTCTCTAGCGGGGAGACCCAGTACCTC.

This clonotype was counted ten times or more. The chain recombines TRBV5-1 with TRBJ1-5; tentatively, D is TRBD1 (5 bases). Germline-derived CDR1 and CDR2 are SGHRS and YFSETQ. The CDR3 has 14 residues. V lost 1 base to trimming and J lost 6 bases, with 11 bases between them. DNA for the CDR3: TGCGCCAGCAGCTTGCTGGAAGGGGCTCAGCCCCAGCATTTT. This sequence encodes CASSLLEGAQPQHF.